These 15 T cell receptor beta chains share one sample of origin, sequenced in a study of cytomegalovirus exposure and HLA in healthy donors (dated 2017 in TCRdb). Libraries were prepared through the immunoSEQ multiplex PCR assay. The multiplex PCR relied on a mix of 60 forward primers for TCR Vbeta segments and 13 reverse primers for TCR Jbeta segments. TCRdb retrieved this table from immuneACCESS and kept in-frame rearrangements only. Not all clones are present; in checked studies, unresolved V genes account for under half, and no reason is known for the remainder. Recorded for this sample are 150,000 to 200,000 clones; around 80% of them occurred a single time. Under 3% of the sample lies in the top ten. The sample comprised PBMCs. Every receptor here comes from a woman in her forties or fifties in good health and CMV-seronegative.

V gene TRBV7-8 combines with J gene TRBJ1-5; no firm D call. The CDR3 runs to 14 residues. Germline V gene lookup returns CDR1 SGHVS and CDR2 FQNEAQ. V lost 5 bases to trimming and J lost 1 base, with 9 bases between them. The DNA of the CDR3 is TGTGCCAGCAGCCCTCGGTGGAGCAATCAGCCCCAGCATTTT. Its protein product is CASSPRWSNQPQHF.

The CDR3 DNA sequence: TGTGCCAGTAGGCAGGGGAACTATGGCTACACCTTC. This encodes CASRQGNYGYTF. The chain is built from TRBV19 and TRBJ1-2, with D maybe TRBD1 (6 bases). Germline CDR1 reads LNHDA; CDR2 reads SQIVND (reference sequence). The CDR3 totals 12 residues. V was shortened by 6 bases and J by 2 bases, with 7 bases between the two germline ends.

This chain uses TRBV11-2 with TRBJ2-7; 10 nucleotides align to TRBD1. V dropped 0 bases and J dropped 2; count of bases not matched to a gene: 7. Germline V CDR1 and CDR2: SGHAT, FQNNGV. This CDR3 is 17 amino acids long. The CDR3 bases are TGTGCCAGCAGCTTAGATCCGACAGGGGGCGGCCCCTACGAGCAGTACTTC. Translated, it gives CASSLDPTGGGPYEQYF. The variable domain in full, completed from reference TRBV11-2 and TRBJ2-7, reads EAGVAQSPRYKIIEKRQSVAFWCNPISGHATLYWYQQILGQGPKLLIQFQNNGVVDDSQLPKDRFSAERLKGVDSTLKIQPAKLEDSAVYLCASSLDPTGGGPYEQYFGPGTRLTVT.

The chain has TRBV7-2 and TRBJ1-1, with no clear D. Trimming removed 2 bases at V and 5 bases at J, with 6 bases between. Germline CDR1 reads SGHTA; CDR2 reads FQGNSA. The CDR3 has 12 amino acids. The CDR3 protein is CASSLRRTEAFF. CDR3 bases: TGTGCCAGCAGCTTAAGGAGGACTGAAGCTTTCTTT.

This chain uses TRBV10-1 with TRBJ2-2; maybe TRBD1 (6 bases). Trimming stripped 5 bases from V and 1 base from J, with 14 bases between. The CDR3 consists of 16 residues. Germline V gives CDR1 WNHNN, CDR2 SYGVQD (reference sequence). In nucleotides, the CDR3 is TGCGCCAGCAGTCTCACCGGGACATTGAACACCGGGGAGCTGTTTTTT. This translates into CASSLTGTLNTGELFF.

The table lists this clone with a count of one. The rearrangement uses TRBV13 and TRBJ2-7; D may be TRBD2 (7 bases). CDR1 and CDR2 (germline): PRHDT, FYEKMQ (reference sequence). The V gene lost 4 bases and the J gene lost 6 bases, with 13 bases spanning the gap. This CDR3 is 13 amino acids long. Written as DNA, the CDR3 is TGTGCCAGCAGCTCCCGGGGGGCAGGCGAGCAGTACTTC. It yields the protein CASSSRGAGEQYF.

The chain recombines TRBV6-6 with TRBJ1-5, with D possibly being TRBD1 (5 bases). V was shortened by 7 bases and J by 4 bases, with 11 bases between the two germline ends. CDR1 MNHNY and CDR2 SVGAGI come from the germline V gene (reference sequence). This CDR3 region has 13 residues. The CDR3 spells CASNGGMNQPQHF. As DNA, the CDR3 is TGTGCCAGCAATGGGGGGATGAATCAGCCCCAGCATTTT.

This chain links TRBV28 with TRBJ2-2; weak D call: TRBD1 (5 bases). The CDR3 spans 19 residues. CDR1 and CDR2 (germline): MDHEN, SYDVKM. Trimming shortened V by 1 base and J by 5 bases, and 23 bases separated the two germline ends. CDR3 residues: CASSLSRPWAGRITGELFF. In DNA, the CDR3 is TGTGCCAGCAGTTTATCCCGACCTTGGGCAGGGCGGATAACCGGGGAGCTGTTTTTT.

This clone was counted between two and nine times. CDR3 loop: CASSLGFGPAGTPETQYF. The CDR3, as DNA: TGTGCCAGCAGCTTGGGGTTTGGCCCAGCGGGAACGCCAGAGACCCAGTACTTC. This chain connects TRBV5-6 to TRBJ2-5; TRBD2 aligns across 7 bases. V trimming: 0 bases; J trimming: 4 bases; junction bases outside the gene matches: 15. Germline CDR1 is SGHDT and CDR2 is YYEEEE. CDR3 length equals 18 residues.

The gene calls are TRBV27 and TRBJ1-2, with 9 nucleotides matching TRBD1. The CDR3 totals 16 residues. The germline V gene encodes CDR1 MNHEY and CDR2 SMNVEV (reference sequence). The ends lost 5 bases at V and 7 bases at J; junction bases unmatched: 14. As DNA, the CDR3 is TGTGCCAGCAGTCCCCGGGACAGGGTGGCTTGGAGTGGCTACACCTTC. Protein sequence: CASSPRDRVAWSGYTF.

This chain links TRBV9 with TRBJ2-3; possibly TRBD2 for D (6 bases). There are 16 residues in the CDR3. V lost 5 bases, J lost 4 bases, and 20 bases lay in between. The germline CDR1 and CDR2 sequences are SGDLS and YYNGEE. CDR3 protein: CASSEENGRGADTQYF. The CDR3 DNA reads TGTGCCAGCAGTGAGGAAAACGGGAGAGGGGCAGATACGCAGTATTTT.

The chain joins TRBV15 to TRBJ2-3, with 9 bases identical to TRBD1. The V gene end was trimmed by 8 bases and the J gene end by 0 bases; junction bases not matched to a gene: 9. Germline V gene data show CDR1 as LNHNV and CDR2 as YYDKDF (reference sequence). The CDR3 has 16 residues. The CDR3 sequence is CATSTWTGESTDTQYF. DNA of the CDR3: TGTGCCACCTCTACATGGACAGGGGAAAGCACAGATACGCAGTATTTT.

The V gene is TRBV5-4, the J gene TRBJ1-1; 9 nucleotides align to TRBD1. The CDR3 totals 15 residues. Germline values: CDR1 SGHNT, CDR2 YYREEE (reference sequence). The J segment lost 5 bases and the V segment lost 1 base, leaving 6 bases of the junction unmatched. The CDR3 DNA reads as TGTGCCAGCAGCTTGACAGGGGGCTGGGGAACTGAAGCTTTCTTT. Amino acid sequence: CASSLTGGWGTEAFF.

Turning to this clone: Mismatch with germline at one junction end may stem from a read error. The V call is TRBV6-4, the J call TRBJ1-1, with a possible D match to TRBD1 (5 bases). Per germline, CDR1 MRHNA and CDR2 SNTAGT. The CDR3 loop spans 14 amino acids. This CDR3 is CAGSASGGFTEAFF. The CDR3 nucleotides are TGTGCCGGCAGCGCCTCCGGGGGTTTCACTGAAGCTTTCTTT.

This clone was seen more than once but under ten times. This chain connects TRBV4-3 to TRBJ2-7; 10 nucleotides match TRBD2. With 5 bases clipped from V and 7 bases from J, the junction kept 20 bases outside the gene matches. This CDR3 comprises 18 residues. Germline CDR1 is LGHNA and CDR2 is YSLEER. The CDR3 loop reads CASSEVWASGSTPGEQYF. The CDR3, as DNA: TGCGCCAGCAGCGAAGTATGGGCTAGCGGGAGTACCCCAGGGGAGCAGTACTTC.